The source of this TCR beta chain is a study of blood T cell repertoires in COVID-19. The overall study: Spain, Italy and the United States supplied samples that represented acute and convalescent COVID-19.

J lost 0 bases, V lost 4 bases, and 0 bases had no gene match. CDR3 length: 14 residues. Per the germline V gene, CDR1 is WSHSY and CDR2 is SAAADI. In the authors' workflow: Amplification with reference gene primers provided the estimates of nucleated cell counts. Generated by immunoSEQ multiplex PCR, the TCRdb table keeps only in-frame clones and is missing some. V and J calls and clone size are those listed in that table; D and trimming were worked out from the DNA. The table records tens of thousands of clones, around nine tenths of them present only once. This clonotype was obtained from an elderly woman with acute or convalescent COVID-19. Input material: peripheral blood. J is TRBJ2-1 and V is TRBV10-2; 7 nucleotides align to TRBD2. In nucleotides, the CDR3 is TGCGCCAGCAGTGGGGGGGGCTCCTACAATGAGCAGTTCTTC. Translating it yields CASSGGGSYNEQFF.